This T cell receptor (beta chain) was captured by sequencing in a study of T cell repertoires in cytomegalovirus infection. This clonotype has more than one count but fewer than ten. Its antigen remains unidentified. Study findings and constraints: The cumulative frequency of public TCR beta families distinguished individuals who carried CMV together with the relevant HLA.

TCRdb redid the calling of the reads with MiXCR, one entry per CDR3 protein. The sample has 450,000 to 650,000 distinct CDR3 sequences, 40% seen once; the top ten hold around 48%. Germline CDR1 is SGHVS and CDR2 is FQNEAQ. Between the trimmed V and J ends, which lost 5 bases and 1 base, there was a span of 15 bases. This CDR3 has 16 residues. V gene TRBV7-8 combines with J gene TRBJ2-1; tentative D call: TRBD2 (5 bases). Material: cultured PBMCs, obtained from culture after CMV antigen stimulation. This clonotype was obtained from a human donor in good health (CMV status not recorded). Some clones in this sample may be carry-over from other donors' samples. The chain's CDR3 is CASSAKYRGSYNEQFF. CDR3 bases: TGTGCCAGCAGCGCAAAGTACCGGGGATCCTACAATGAGCAGTTCTTC.